Listed below are T cell receptor beta chains from one sample, sequenced in a study of T cell changes during pregnancy in multiple sclerosis. Profiling relied on immunoSEQ multiplex PCR, and the TCRdb table lists in-frame clones only, not all of them. The top ten clones hold under 2% of a sample with fewer than 90,000 clones, 85% to 95% of them seen once. This sample comprised peripheral blood, obtained after pregnancy. Receptor source: a female donor in good health, enrolled as a control in a pregnancy study. The CDR3 runs from the conserved cysteine through the conserved F or W. D genes are given only for firm matches. Clone size appears in some rows only: once, few, many, or a class for an expanded clone.

cdr3_nt | cdr3_aa | d_call | j_call | v_call | clone_size
TGTGCCAGTAGTATGTCATACGAGCAGTACTTC | CASSMSYEQYF | - | TRBJ2-7 | TRBV19 | once
TGCGCCAGCAGCTTGGGAGCGGGCGTCTCCTACGAGCAGTACTTC | CASSLGAGVSYEQYF | - | TRBJ2-7 | TRBV5-1 | -
TGTGCCAGTAGTCGGCCCCTAGCGGGAGTACATGAGCAGTTCTTC | CASSRPLAGVHEQFF | TRBD2 | TRBJ2-1 | TRBV19 | -
TGTGCCAGCAGCCCAGGGACAGCTTTGCGGCAGTACTTC | CASSPGTALRQYF | TRBD1 | TRBJ2-7 | TRBV7-9 | -
TGTGCCAGCAGCCGGCTAGCGGGAAGAGCAGATACGCAGTATTTT | CASSRLAGRADTQYF | TRBD2 | TRBJ2-3 | TRBV2 | -
TGTGCCAGCAGTTACTCTTCAGGTGTCAGTGAAGCTTTCTTT | CASSYSSGVSEAFF | - | TRBJ1-1 | TRBV6-5 | -
TGTGCCAGCCTCCCTTCGAGGCGGGAGGGCCGGTCCTACAATGAGCAGTTCTTC | CASLPSRREGRSYNEQFF | TRBD2 | TRBJ2-1 | TRBV7-8 | -
TGTGCCAGCAGCCCAGAAGTAACTAGCTCTGGAAACACCATATATTTT | CASSPEVTSSGNTIYF | - | TRBJ1-3 | TRBV7-9 | -
TGTGCCAGCTCACCAGGGGGGAACTCGGGCGAGCAGTACTTC | CASSPGGNSGEQYF | - | TRBJ2-7 | TRBV18 | -
TGTGCCAGCAGGAACAGCCCATACTCATACAATGAGCAGTTCTTC | CASRNSPYSYNEQFF | - | TRBJ2-1 | TRBV2 | -
TGTGCCAGCAGCCGGGGTGGGCAAGAGACCCAGTACTTC | CASSRGGQETQYF | - | TRBJ2-5 | TRBV7-9 | -
TGTGCCAGCAGCTCCGACAGGGTCGAGCAGTACTTC | CASSSDRVEQYF | TRBD1 | TRBJ2-7 | TRBV6-5 | -
TGCGCCAGCAGCGGCACTAGCGGGAGTCTCTACGAGCAGTACTTC | CASSGTSGSLYEQYF | TRBD2 | TRBJ2-7 | TRBV5-1 | -
TGTGCCAGCAGCTCGGGACAGGGCGAGGAGACCCAGTACTTC | CASSSGQGEETQYF | TRBD1 | TRBJ2-5 | TRBV5-6 | -
TGTGCCAGCAGCCCCGCTGGGGGCGGCAATCAGCCCCAGCATTTT | CASSPAGGGNQPQHF | - | TRBJ1-5 | TRBV27 | -
TGTGCCAGCAGCTTAGGGGGAACAGGGGGCCTAAACACTGAAGCTTTCTTT | CASSLGGTGGLNTEAFF | TRBD1 | TRBJ1-1 | TRBV11-2 | -
TGTGCCATCAGTCTAGCGGGGGTGTCCTACGAGCAGTACTTC | CAISLAGVSYEQYF | TRBD2 | TRBJ2-7 | TRBV10-3 | once
TGCGCCAGCAGCCAACGACTAGCGGACCCTGGCAATGAGCAGTTCTTC | CASSQRLADPGNEQFF | TRBD2 | TRBJ2-1 | TRBV4-1 | -
TGTGCCAGCAGCCGACAGGCTGTCGGTGGTGAGCAGTTCTTC | CASSRQAVGGEQFF | - | TRBJ2-1 | TRBV7-6 | few
TGCGCCAGCAGCAGGACTAGCGGGATGGTCAATGAGCAGTTCTTC | CASSRTSGMVNEQFF | TRBD2 | TRBJ2-1 | TRBV5-1 | -
TGCGCCAGCAGCCAAGAGTCAGGACTGTCCTACGAGCAGTACTTC | CASSQESGLSYEQYF | - | TRBJ2-7 | TRBV4-1 | -
TGTGCCAGCAGCGGTACTTCCGGGACAGGGAGCGGCTACACCTTC | CASSGTSGTGSGYTF | TRBD1 | TRBJ1-2 | TRBV9 | -
TGTGCCAGTAGTGTGGCGGGCAGCAATCAGCCCCAGCATTTT | CASSVAGSNQPQHF | - | TRBJ1-5 | TRBV19 | -
TGCGCCAGCAGCTTAGCAGGGAGGGTCCAAGAGACCCAGTACTTC | CASSLAGRVQETQYF | TRBD2 | TRBJ2-5 | TRBV5-1 | -
TGTGCCAGCAGGGACGTAGGGGAAGGCACTGAAGCTTTCTTT | CASRDVGEGTEAFF | - | TRBJ1-1 | TRBV6-4 | -
TGTGCCAGCAGCAGAGTCCGGGACAGTTCTCAAGAGACCCAGTACTTC | CASSRVRDSSQETQYF | - | TRBJ2-5 | TRBV21-1 | once
TGTGCCAGCAGTGGAGTTTCGACCGGGGAGCTGTTTTTT | CASSGVSTGELFF | - | TRBJ2-2 | TRBV2 | -
TGTGCCAGCAGTTTGGAAGGGGTCTATGGCTACACCTTC | CASSLEGVYGYTF | - | TRBJ1-2 | TRBV28 | -
TGTGCCAGCTCACCAGGGCAGGGCGGCAATCAGCCCCAGCATTTT | CASSPGQGGNQPQHF | - | TRBJ1-5 | TRBV18 | -
TGTGCCAGCAGTTTGGGACAGGGGCTAGGGCCCCAGCATTTT | CASSLGQGLGPQHF | TRBD1 | TRBJ1-5 | TRBV28 | -
TGTGCCAGCAGCGCCGGGACTAGCGGACTCACAGATACGCAGTATTTT | CASSAGTSGLTDTQYF | TRBD2 | TRBJ2-3 | TRBV28 | -
TGCGCCAGCAGCTGGGGGACTAGCGGAGCCTACGAGCAGTACTTC | CASSWGTSGAYEQYF | TRBD2 | TRBJ2-7 | TRBV5-1 | -
TGTGCCAGTAGCCCTTCCGTTCTTAGCTCCTACGAGCAGTACTTC | CASSPSVLSSYEQYF | - | TRBJ2-7 | TRBV19 | -
TGTGCCAGCAGTCCCTGGACAGGGGCGGGTAGCACTGAAGCTTTCTTT | CASSPWTGAGSTEAFF | TRBD1 | TRBJ1-1 | TRBV6-6 | -
TGTGCCAGCAGTTCCGCACCGGGACAGGGTGCCGAGCAGTACTTC | CASSSAPGQGAEQYF | TRBD1 | TRBJ2-7 | TRBV27 | -
TGTGCCAGCAGTTTCTCGATAGCCGGGGAGCTGTTTTTT | CASSFSIAGELFF | - | TRBJ2-2 | TRBV28 | -
TGCGCCAGCAGCTTGGACAGCCGAAGCAATCAGCCCCAGCATTTT | CASSLDSRSNQPQHF | - | TRBJ1-5 | TRBV5-1 | -
TGTGCCAGCAGTTACTCGGCTAGGCGATACGAGCAGTACTTC | CASSYSARRYEQYF | - | TRBJ2-7 | TRBV6-5 | -
TGCGCCAGCAGCTTGGGTACAGGCTCTGGAAACACCATATATTTT | CASSLGTGSGNTIYF | - | TRBJ1-3 | TRBV5-1 | -
TGTGCCATCAGTGAGTCAAGGACAGGAGATACGCAGTATTTT | CAISESRTGDTQYF | TRBD1 | TRBJ2-3 | TRBV10-3 | -
TGTGCCATCAGTGGGGCAGGGTCGAGGATTTATGGCTACACCTTC | CAISGAGSRIYGYTF | - | TRBJ1-2 | TRBV10-3 | -
TGCAGCGTTGGTCACCGGGGCCAAGAGACCCAGTACTTC | CSVGHRGQETQYF | - | TRBJ2-5 | TRBV29-1 | -
TGTGCCAGCAGGGAAGCCCGACAGGGAACAGACGAGCAGTACTTC | CASREARQGTDEQYF | TRBD1 | TRBJ2-7 | TRBV5-6 | -
TGTGCCAGCAGCTTAGACAGACCAGGGGGCGGTGGCTACACCTTC | CASSLDRPGGGGYTF | TRBD1 | TRBJ1-2 | TRBV7-2 | -
TGTGCCAGCAGCGTTATGCGGGGTTTGGCCGGGGAGCTGTTTTTT | CASSVMRGLAGELFF | - | TRBJ2-2 | TRBV7-9 | -
TGTGCCAGCAGTTACACGACAGACCGCTCCTACAATGAGCAGTTCTTC | CASSYTTDRSYNEQFF | - | TRBJ2-1 | TRBV6-6 | -
TGCGCCAGCAGCCACGGGTGGAGTAGCCAAGAGACCCAGTACTTC | CASSHGWSSQETQYF | - | TRBJ2-5 | TRBV5-1 | -
TGTGCCAGCAGACCGACAGGGAGCTCCTACAATGAGCAGTTCTTC | CASRPTGSSYNEQFF | TRBD1 | TRBJ2-1 | TRBV7-8 | once